Here is one TCR beta chain with its context. Its antigen is currently unknown. The sequencing depth, 1 in 200,000 to 1 in 1 million T cells, was the target. Using immunoSEQ multiplex PCR, the repertoire was profiled, and TCRdb retains in-frame clones only, with some absent. This table has around 330,000 clones, 67% appearing once. Unmatched junction bases numbered 5, after V lost 2 bases and J lost 9 bases. This CDR3 has 14 residues. Germline CDR1 reads SGHTA; CDR2 reads FQGTGA. This sample stems from a study of cytotoxic CD8 clonotypes in ibrutinib-treated CLL. Study results and caveats: Pretreatment clonality was elevated relative to age-matched healthy donors and paralleled circulating CD8+ T-cell counts.

V and J are TRBV7-3 and TRBJ2-1; 9 nucleotides match TRBD2. This TCR was recovered from a human donor with chronic lymphocytic leukemia. Sequenced here: PBMCs, sampled after 36 months of ibrutinib treatment. CDR3 amino acids: CASSLAGGPSEQFF. CDR3 DNA sequence: TGTGCCAGCAGCTTAGCGGGGGGGCCTAGTGAGCAGTTCTTC.